This is a list of T cell receptor beta chains from one sample in a study of T cell responses to AZD1222 COVID-19 vaccine. Here immunoSEQ multiplex PCR was the method, and the copy in TCRdb shows in-frame clones only, minus some. This sample has 65,000 to 100,000 clones; 88% occur once, and the top ten carry less than 9%. This sample comprised peripheral blood, obtained 28 days after the second AZD1222 dose. The origin of the receptors is an adult who received the AZD1222 COVID-19 vaccine. The CDR3 runs from the conserved cysteine through the conserved F or W. A D gene is named only where the DNA matches it firmly. The size field is filled for only some rows; it gives once, few, many or a size class.

TRBV9	TRBJ1-4	-	-	CASTPSSTNEKLFF	TGTGCCAGCACCCCCTCTTCAACTAATGAAAAACTGTTTTTT
TRBV18	TRBJ2-7	-	-	CASSPDSLSEQYF	TGTGCCAGCTCTCCCGACAGCCTGTCCGAGCAGTACTTC
TRBV24-1	TRBJ2-1	-	TRBD1	CATSDLEQGADNEQFF	TGTGCCACCAGTGATTTAGAACAGGGGGCGGACAATGAGCAGTTCTTC
TRBV3-1/TRBV3-2	TRBJ2-2	-	-	CASSQAYITGELFF	TGTGCCAGCAGCCAAGCGTATATCACCGGGGAGCTGTTTTTT
TRBV29-1	TRBJ2-5	-	-	CSVEEQGTQYF	TGCAGCGTTGAAGAACAGGGCACCCAGTACTTC
TRBV29-1	TRBJ1-1	once	-	CSVEFRSRYYGEAFF	TGCAGCGTTGAATTCAGGTCCCGTTACTATGGTGAAGCTTTCTTT
TRBV29-1	TRBJ2-5	-	-	CSVAEWQRETQYF	TGCAGCGTTGCCGAATGGCAGCGAGAGACCCAGTACTTC
TRBV5-1	TRBJ2-1	-	-	CASSLAGTRTYNEQFF	TGCGCCAGCAGCTTGGCCGGGACTCGAACCTACAATGAGCAGTTCTTC
TRBV7-9	TRBJ1-1	-	TRBD1	CASSARDRGRNTEAFF	TGTGCCAGCAGCGCGCGGGACAGGGGAAGGAACACTGAAGCTTTCTTT
TRBV10-1	TRBJ2-1	-	-	CASSESSLPPYNEQFF	TGCGCCAGCAGTGAGTCTTCCCTTCCTCCGTACAATGAGCAGTTCTTC
TRBV2	TRBJ1-4	-	-	CATSSGSTNEKLFF	TGTGCCACCTCATCCGGTTCGACTAATGAAAAACTGTTTTTT
TRBV9	TRBJ2-7	-	-	CASSVEWGKTYEQYF	TGTGCCAGCAGCGTAGAGTGGGGAAAGACCTACGAGCAGTACTTC
TRBV6-1	TRBJ2-7	-	-	CASSEVPFAGSSSYEQYF	TGTGCCAGCAGTGAAGTCCCCTTTGCAGGTTCTAGCTCCTACGAGCAGTACTTC
TRBV6-2/TRBV6-3	TRBJ2-4	-	TRBD1	CASSYEGTGVNIQYF	TGTGCCAGCAGTTACGAAGGGACAGGGGTAAACATTCAGTACTTC
TRBV4-3	TRBJ1-2	-	-	CASSRAVNYGYTF	TGCGCCAGCAGTCGGGCCGTCAACTATGGCTACACCTTC
TRBV6-5	TRBJ1-2	few	-	CASNERRVRDYGYTF	TGTGCCAGCAACGAACGGCGGGTTCGGGACTATGGCTACACCTTC